The 24 T cell receptor beta chains presented below share a single source sample, sequenced in a study of blood T cell repertoires in COVID-19. Repertoires were generated with immunoSEQ multiplex PCR, while TCRdb's copy carries only in-frame clones and drops some. The sample shows tens of thousands of clones, about 90% of them seen only once. The sample consisted of peripheral blood. These receptor sequences come from a human donor in a cohort sampled during active COVID-19.

This clone was detected once. The rearrangement links TRBV29-1 to TRBJ2-5; D is unclear. Germline V gives CDR1 SQVTM, CDR2 ANQGSEA. CDR3 length: 12 residues. Trimming shortened V by 3 bases and J by 3 bases, and 8 bases separated the two germline ends. The CDR3: CSVDRFEETQYF. The CDR3 DNA sequence: TGCAGCGTTGACAGGTTCGAAGAGACCCAGTACTTC.

CDR3 sequence reads: CASSVEAGVGYRTDTQYF. DNA of the CDR3: TGTGCCAGCAGCGTAGAGGCGGGAGTGGGCTACCGCACAGATACGCAGTATTTT. The chain uses TRBV9 and TRBJ2-3; TRBD2 agrees at 7 bases. V shed 0 bases, J shed 1 base, and the junction held 11 bases outside the gene matches. The CDR3 length is 18 residues. The germline V gene has CDR1 SGDLS and CDR2 YYNGEE.

This chain connects TRBV9 to TRBJ2-7; D not certain. V was trimmed by 4 bases and J by 5 bases, leaving 13 bases between them. The CDR3 sequence is 13 residues long. Germline loops: CDR1 SGDLS, CDR2 YYNGEE. CDR3 in DNA: TGTGCCAGCAGCCCCCGTCCCCCCCACGAGCAGTACGTC. Translated: CASSPRPPHEQYV.

This clone was detected only once. J is TRBJ2-1 and V is TRBV5-1; 9 bases are a match to TRBD2. Unmatched junction bases numbered 4, after V lost 0 bases and J lost 3 bases. The CDR3 is 16 amino acids. Germline CDR1 and CDR2: SGHRS and YFSETQ. DNA for the CDR3: TGCGCCAGCAGCTTGGTAGCGGGGGCCATCTACAATGAGCAGTTCTTC. It translates to CASSLVAGAIYNEQFF.

The chain is built from TRBV11-3 and TRBJ2-1; 8 bases are a match to TRBD2. V lost 4 bases, J lost 4 bases, and 9 bases stayed unmatched. The length of the CDR3 is 16 residues. Germline CDR1 reads SGHNT; CDR2 reads YENEEA. The CDR3 coding sequence is TGTGCCAGCAGCTCACTTCCGGGACTAGGGTACAATGAGCAGTTCTTC. It yields the protein CASSSLPGLGYNEQFF.

The CDR3 sequence: CASRPRGETQYF. CDR3 DNA sequence: TGTGCCAGCAGGCCGCGGGGAGAGACCCAGTACTTC. The rearrangement joins TRBV11-2 to TRBJ2-5, with D perhaps matching TRBD2 (6 bases). Germline V lookup: CDR1 SGHAT, CDR2 FQNNGV. The CDR3 is made up of 12 amino acids. V lost 6 bases to trimming and J lost 4 bases, with 9 bases between them.

The genes are TRBV19 and TRBJ1-1; the D gene is possibly TRBD1 (5 bases). The V gene lost 5 bases and the J gene lost 4 bases, with 11 bases spanning the gap. Per the germline V gene, CDR1 is LNHDA and CDR2 is SQIVND (reference sequence). This CDR3 contains 13 residues. The CDR3 spells CASSESGGTEAFF. The CDR3 DNA sequence: TGTGCCAGTAGTGAGAGCGGGGGCACTGAAGCTTTCTTT.

The gene calls are TRBV24-1 and TRBJ2-1; D is undetermined. This CDR3 has 14 residues. The V end lost 2 bases, the J end lost 5 bases, and 9 bases lay between the germline ends. Per the germline V gene, CDR1 is KGHDR and CDR2 is SFDVKD. CDR3 nucleotides: TGTGCCACCAGTGATTCGTCGCAGAACAATGAGCAGTTCTTC. It specifies CATSDSSQNNEQFF.

V is TRBV12-5 and J is TRBJ2-7; D unclear. The CDR3 runs 8 residues. Germline V gives CDR1 LGHNT, CDR2 FRNRAP. CDR3 protein: CASGFPNV. In nucleotides, the CDR3 is TGTGCTAGTGGTTTCCCAAACGTC.

This clone was counted between two and nine times. The chain recombines TRBV6-5 with TRBJ2-7, with TRBD2 matching over 7 bases. V dropped 0 bases and J dropped 2; count of bases not matched to a gene: 4. Germline assignment: CDR1 MNHEY and CDR2 SVGAGI. The CDR3 has 15 amino acids. CDR3 region: CASSYSAGRAYEQYV. CDR3 nucleotides: TGTGCCAGCAGTTACTCAGCAGGGAGGGCCTACGAGCAGTACGTC.

This clone has more than one count but fewer than ten. This chain connects TRBV30 to TRBJ2-2; no definite D call. The CDR3 extends over 11 amino acids. Trimming removed 5 bases from V and 5 bases from J, with 6 bases in between. The germline V gene encodes CDR1 GTSNPN and CDR2 SVGIG (reference sequence). CDR3 residues: CAWGNTGELFF. The CDR3 DNA is TGTGCCTGGGGTAATACCGGGGAGCTGTTTTTT.

The gene calls are TRBV10-3 and TRBJ2-1, with 14 bases fitting TRBD2. Germline V gene data show CDR1 as ENHRY and CDR2 as SYGVKD. V shed 2 bases, J shed 0 bases, and the junction held 3 bases outside the gene matches. This CDR3 has 18 residues. The CDR3 reads CAISEGLAGGPSYNEQFF. In DNA, the CDR3 is TGTGCCATCAGTGAGGGACTAGCGGGGGGCCCCTCCTACAATGAGCAGTTCTTC.

The rearrangement uses TRBV5-1 and TRBJ1-1; TRBD1 matches at 7 bases. Germline lookup yields CDR1 SGHRS and CDR2 YFSETQ. Unmatched junction bases numbered 9, after V lost 3 bases and J lost 1 base. The CDR3 runs 16 residues. The CDR3 region is CASSWDTGVRNTEAFF. The DNA for the CDR3 is TGCGCCAGCAGCTGGGATACAGGGGTGAGGAACACTGAAGCTTTCTTT.

This clone was counted once. The chain carries TRBV7-2 and TRBJ1-1, with D uncertain. The CDR3 spans 13 residues. CDR1 SGHTA and CDR2 FQGNSA come from the germline V gene. Trimming stripped 4 bases from V and 3 bases from J, with 9 bases between. The CDR3 region has the DNA TGTGCCAGCAGCTCCTATTTAGACACTGAAGCTTTCTTT. As protein: CASSSYLDTEAFF.

This clone was counted a single time. The chain uses TRBV6-2 or TRBV6-3 and TRBJ1-5; TRBD1 matches 7 bases. J gave up 5 bases and V 2 bases, and 15 bases lay outside the gene matches. The germline CDR1 and CDR2 sequences are MNHEY and SVGEGT. The CDR3 has 18 amino acids. CDR3 amino acids: CASSYRQGLTQRDQPQHF. The CDR3 coding sequence is TGTGCCAGCAGTTACCGACAGGGTCTAACTCAGCGGGATCAGCCCCAGCATTTT.

The chain links TRBV7-2 to TRBJ2-2; D is uncertain. The CDR3 covers 17 residues. Looked up from germline, CDR1 is SGHTA and CDR2 is FQGNSA. Trimming took off 1 base at V and 6 bases at J, with 18 bases between the two ends. In DNA, the CDR3 is TGTGCCAGCAGCTTAGTCGCGGCCCCCTTTATTTCCGGGGAGCTGTTTTTT. Encoded protein: CASSLVAAPFISGELFF.

The CDR3 nucleotides are TGTGCCAGCAGTTTGCGGACAGTCGGCGTCGAGCAGTACGTC. Its protein is CASSLRTVGVEQYV. The V gene is TRBV28, the J gene TRBJ2-7; tentative D call: TRBD1 (6 bases). Germline loops: CDR1 MDHEN, CDR2 SYDVKM. CDR3 size: 14 residues. Trimming took 3 bases from V and 6 from J, leaving 15 bases between them.

The chain uses TRBV9 and TRBJ2-3; D might be TRBD1 (6 bases). CDR3 length: 14 amino acids. The germline V gene has CDR1 SGDLS and CDR2 YYNGEE. The germline V and J ends were trimmed by 4 bases and 3 bases, with 12 bases remaining between them. The chain's CDR3 is CASSPQGITDTQYF. CDR3 nucleotides: TGTGCCAGCAGCCCACAGGGTATAACAGATACGCAGTATTTT.

V usage is TRBV28 and J usage is TRBJ2-2, with a weak D call TRBD1 (6 bases). The length of the CDR3 is 14 residues. V lost 4 bases to trimming and J lost 7 bases, with 13 bases between them. Germline V gene data show CDR1 as MDHEN and CDR2 as SYDVKM. As DNA, the CDR3 is TGTGCCAGCAGTTCCCAGGGGACGAGCGGGGAGCTGTTTTTT. This gives the protein CASSSQGTSGELFF.

The chain carries TRBV7-9 and TRBJ2-5; TRBD2 aligns across 8 bases. V lost 3 bases and J lost 2; bases outside the gene matches: 8. Germline V gene data show CDR1 as SEHNR and CDR2 as FQNEAQ (reference sequence). The CDR3 totals 16 residues. The CDR3 region is CASSLGRLAGQETQYF. CDR3 nucleotides: TGTGCCAGCAGCTTGGGTCGGCTAGCGGGTCAAGAGACCCAGTACTTC.

The chain employs TRBV5-1 and TRBJ2-2; D not resolved. CDR3 length equals 14 residues. Germline CDR1 is SGHRS and CDR2 is YFSETQ. Trimming left V 2 bases short and J 1 base short, with 6 bases between. The CDR3 spells CASSFSGNTGELFF. In nucleotides, the CDR3 is TGCGCCAGCAGCTTTTCAGGGAACACCGGGGAGCTGTTTTTT.

The V gene is TRBV7-8, the J gene TRBJ2-5, with D unclear. Trimming removed 2 bases at V and 4 bases at J, with 8 bases between. CDR1 SGHVS and CDR2 FQNEAQ come from the germline V gene. CDR3 size: 13 residues. The CDR3 loop is CASSLQLTETQYF. As DNA, the CDR3 is TGTGCCAGCAGCTTACAGTTAACAGAGACCCAGTACTTC.

The chain is built from TRBV18 and TRBJ2-1; TRBD1 matches 7 bases. Germline values: CDR1 KGHSH, CDR2 LQKENI. CDR3 size: 14 residues. V gave up 3 bases and J gave up 3 bases; unmatched junction bases: 2. CDR3 region: CASSPRQGYNEQFF. CDR3 nucleotide sequence: TGTGCCAGCTCACCCAGACAGGGCTACAATGAGCAGTTCTTC.

The rearrangement joins TRBV11-3 to TRBJ2-1, with 9 bases identical to TRBD1. This CDR3 spans 15 amino acids. CDR1 and CDR2 (germline): SGHNT, YENEEA. J gave up 2 bases and V 4 bases, and 3 bases lay outside the gene matches. The DNA for the CDR3 is TGTGCCAGCAGCTCCACAGGGGGCACCTACAATGAGCAGTTCTTC. This sequence encodes CASSSTGGTYNEQFF.